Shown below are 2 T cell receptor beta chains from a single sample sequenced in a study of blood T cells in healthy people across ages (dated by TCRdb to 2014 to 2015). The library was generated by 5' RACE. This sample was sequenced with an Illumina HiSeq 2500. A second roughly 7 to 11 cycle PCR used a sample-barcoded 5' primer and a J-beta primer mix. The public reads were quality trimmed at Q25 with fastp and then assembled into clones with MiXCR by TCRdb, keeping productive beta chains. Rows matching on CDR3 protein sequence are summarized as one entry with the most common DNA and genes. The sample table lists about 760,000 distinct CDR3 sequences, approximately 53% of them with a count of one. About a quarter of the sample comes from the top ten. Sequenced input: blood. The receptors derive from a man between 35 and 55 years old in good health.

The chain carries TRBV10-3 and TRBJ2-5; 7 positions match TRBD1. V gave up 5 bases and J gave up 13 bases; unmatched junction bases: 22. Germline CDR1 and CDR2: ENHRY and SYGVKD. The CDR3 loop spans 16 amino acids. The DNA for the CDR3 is TGTGCCATCAGTTCTCACGGGACAGCGCGATCCTACGAGCGGTACTTC. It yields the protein CAISSHGTARSYERYF.

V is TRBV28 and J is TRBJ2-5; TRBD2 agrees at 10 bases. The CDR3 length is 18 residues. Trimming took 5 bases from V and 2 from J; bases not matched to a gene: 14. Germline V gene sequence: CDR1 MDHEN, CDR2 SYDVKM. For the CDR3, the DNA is TGTGCCAGCAGTCTCTACCTGGAGCGGGAGGGTCTGCAAGAGACCCAGTACTTC. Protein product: CASSLYLEREGLQETQYF.